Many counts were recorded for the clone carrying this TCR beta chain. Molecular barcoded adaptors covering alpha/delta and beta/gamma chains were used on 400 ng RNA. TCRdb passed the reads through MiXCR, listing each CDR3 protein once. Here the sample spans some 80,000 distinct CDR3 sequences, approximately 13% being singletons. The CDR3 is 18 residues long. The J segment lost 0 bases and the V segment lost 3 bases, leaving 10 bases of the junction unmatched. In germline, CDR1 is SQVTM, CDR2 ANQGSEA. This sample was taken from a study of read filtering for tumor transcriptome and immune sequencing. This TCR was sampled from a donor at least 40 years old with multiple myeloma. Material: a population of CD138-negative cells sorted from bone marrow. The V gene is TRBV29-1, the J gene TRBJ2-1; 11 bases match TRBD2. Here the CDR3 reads CSVDGLAGGLSSYNEQFF. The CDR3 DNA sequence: TGCAGCGTTGACGGGCTAGCGGGAGGCCTGAGCTCCTACAATGAGCAGTTCTTC.